The 8 T cell receptor beta chains given below trace back to one sample, sequenced in a study of identical twins. Via MiXCR, TCRdb re-called the 5' RACE reads, giving one row per CDR3 protein. The sample yields some 1,600,000 distinct CDR3 sequences, around 33% seen once. The specimen was cord blood. These receptors were taken from a newborn girl in good health.

This clonotype was detected only a few times. The V gene is TRBV7-6, the J gene TRBJ2-7, with a weak D call TRBD1 (6 bases). Trimming shortened V by 1 base and J by 3 bases, and 13 bases separated the two germline ends. The CDR3 loop spans 15 amino acids. Germline V gene data show CDR1 as SGHVS and CDR2 as FNYEAQ. CDR3 amino acids: CASSLETGSYYEQYF. Written as DNA, the CDR3 is TGTGCCAGCAGCTTAGAGACAGGCAGCTACTACGAGCAGTACTTC. The entire variable domain, with the rest obtained from reference TRBV7-6 and TRBJ2-7, is as follows: GAGVSQSPRYKVTKRGQDVALRCDPISGHVSLYWYRQALGQGPEFLTYFNYEAQQDKSGLPNDRFSAERPEGSISTLTIQRTEQRDSAMYRCASSLETGSYYEQYFGPGTRLTVT.

The chain couples TRBV20-1 to TRBJ2-4; the D gene could be TRBD1 or TRBD2 (5 bases each). With 3 bases removed from V and 5 bases from J, the gap between germline ends came to 14 bases. The CDR3 has 14 amino acids. Germline V lookup: CDR1 DFQATT, CDR2 SNEGSKA (reference sequence). This chain's CDR3 is CSASLGELQNIQYF. The DNA for the CDR3 is TGCAGTGCTAGTTTGGGGGAGTTGCAAAACATTCAGTACTTC.

The rearrangement joins TRBV6-5 to TRBJ2-3; D is unresolved. The CDR3 is 10 residues long. With 0 bases removed from V and 10 bases from J, the gap between germline ends came to 2 bases. Germline CDR1 reads MNHEY; CDR2 reads SVGAGI. For the CDR3, the DNA is TGTGCCAGCAGTTACTCCCCGCAGTATTTT. This translates into CASSYSPQYF.

This clonotype was seen more than once but under ten times. The rearrangement uses TRBV5-1 and TRBJ1-2; D is unclear. Germline CDR1 is SGHRS and CDR2 is YFSETQ. Between the trimmed V and J ends, which lost 1 base and 2 bases, there was a span of 9 bases. This CDR3 comprises 14 residues. As DNA, the CDR3 is TGCGCCAGCAGCTTGATACAGAGCAACTATGGCTACACCTTC. Translating it yields CASSLIQSNYGYTF.

J is TRBJ2-1 and V is TRBV19; D is perhaps TRBD2 (6 bases). V lost 5 bases and J lost 4, with 18 bases in between. The V gene's germline CDR1 is LNHDA and CDR2 SQIVND (reference sequence). The CDR3 runs 16 residues. The CDR3 is CASSPSLGGRYNEQFF. CDR3 nucleotides: TGTGCCAGTAGTCCAAGTTTGGGGGGACGGTACAATGAGCAGTTCTTC.

This chain uses TRBV14 with TRBJ2-1, with D perhaps TRBD2 (6 bases). The V gene lost 1 base and the J gene lost 5 bases, with 18 bases spanning the gap. CDR1 is SGHDN, CDR2 FVKESK, per germline. The CDR3 sequence is 17 residues long. Written as DNA, the CDR3 is TGTGCCAGCAGCCAAGCAGGGCGGGGTTTGGGGCACAATGAGCAGTTCTTC. This encodes CASSQAGRGLGHNEQFF.

The rearrangement uses TRBV4-1 and TRBJ2-3; 7 bases agree with TRBD2. The CDR3 sequence is 16 residues long. Germline V gene sequence: CDR1 MGHRA, CDR2 YSYEKL. The V and J ends lost 1 base and 1 base, in that order; junction bases with no gene match: 5. CDR3 DNA: TGCGCCAGCAGCCAAGTTGTGGGAGGGGGCACAGATACGCAGTATTTT. Translating gives CASSQVVGGGTDTQYF.

The chain has TRBV4-2 and TRBJ2-3; 7 bases are shared with TRBD2. V was clipped by 2 bases and J by 4 bases; unmatched bases: 9. The CDR3 extends over 16 amino acids. From germline, CDR1 is LGHNA and CDR2 YNFKEQ. The CDR3 coding sequence is TGTGCCAGCAGCCAAACGTTGACTAGCTCCTCAGATACGCAGTATTTT. Translation gives CASSQTLTSSSDTQYF.